These 14 T cell receptor beta chains originate from one sample sequenced in a study of beta chain features in type 1 diabetes. Every isolated RNA sample was fully reverse transcribed, so sequencing captured expressed TCRB transcripts. Sequencing used immunoSEQ multiplex PCR; TCRdb keeps in-frame clones, though not all of them. The data hold 200,000 to 250,000 clones, with 7.5% to 10% observed a single time. Sequenced: naive CD4+ T cells from blood. Every receptor here comes from a woman aged 18 to 35 in good health.

This chain joins TRBV5-4 and TRBJ1-6, with D perhaps matching TRBD1 (5 bases). The CDR3 loop spans 16 amino acids. Deletions cut 6 bases from V and 0 bases from J, with 13 bases between. CDR1 is SGHNT and CDR2 is YYREEE in the germline V gene (reference sequence). CDR3 DNA: TGTGCCAGCACTCCAGGGATGCGCTCCTATAATTCACCCCTCCACTTT. Amino acid sequence: CASTPGMRSYNSPLHF.

This clone was detected only a few times. The V and J genes are TRBV7-2 and TRBJ1-2, with D perhaps matching TRBD1 (5 bases). Germline assignment: CDR1 SGHTA and CDR2 FQGNSA. The CDR3 sequence is 13 residues long. Trimming left V 1 base short and J 7 bases short, with 10 bases between. The DNA of the CDR3 is TGTGCCAGCAGCTTAGGGGGCGACGGTGGCTACACCTTC. This codes for CASSLGGDGGYTF.

This clone was recorded a few times. The chain recombines TRBV28 with TRBJ1-4; no clear D. CDR1 is MDHEN and CDR2 is SYDVKM in the germline V gene. CDR3 length: 13 amino acids. Trimming took 8 bases from V and 2 from J, leaving 9 bases between them. The CDR3 loop reads CASVPGTNEKLFF. DNA for the CDR3: TGTGCCAGCGTTCCCGGGACTAATGAAAAACTGTTTTTT.

The table lists this clone with a few counts. V is TRBV27 and J is TRBJ2-7; weak D call: TRBD2 (6 bases). V was pared by 5 bases and J by 6 bases, with 14 bases between. In germline, CDR1 is MNHEY, CDR2 SMNVEV (reference sequence). CDR3 length equals 13 residues. The CDR3 DNA follows: TGTGCCAGCAGTCGGGGTCTGGGGGGCGAGCAGTACTTC. Its protein is CASSRGLGGEQYF.

J is TRBJ2-6 and V is TRBV5-4, with 11 bases that match TRBD2. The CDR3 length is 17 residues. The V segment lost 1 base and the J segment 1 base; nucleotides outside the gene matches: 1. Germline V lookup: CDR1 SGHNT, CDR2 YYREEE (reference sequence). CDR3 in amino acids: CASSLTSGGSGANVLTF. The CDR3 region has the DNA TGTGCCAGCAGCTTGACTAGCGGGGGATCTGGGGCCAACGTCCTGACTTTC.

The chain links TRBV5-1 to TRBJ1-2; 9 nucleotides line up with TRBD1. J gave up 3 bases and V 4 bases, and 13 bases lay outside the gene matches. The CDR3 extends over 17 amino acids. CDR1 SGHRS and CDR2 YFSETQ come from the germline V gene. For the CDR3, the DNA is TGCGCCAGCAGCCCAGTAACCGGGACAGGGTATGACTATGGCTACACCTTC. Encoded protein: CASSPVTGTGYDYGYTF.

The rearrangement joins TRBV11-2 to TRBJ2-1; 12 bases align to TRBD2. V was clipped by 6 bases and J by 4 bases; unmatched bases: 13. This CDR3 comprises 18 residues. Looked up from germline, CDR1 is SGHAT and CDR2 is FQNNGV. CDR3 sequence reads: CASRTGRLAGGIYNEQFF. DNA for the CDR3: TGTGCCAGCAGAACTGGTAGGCTAGCGGGAGGGATATACAATGAGCAGTTCTTC.

This clone has just a few counts. V and J are TRBV27 and TRBJ1-2, with 10 bases aligning to TRBD1. The CDR3 has 14 amino acids. The ends lost 5 bases at V and 7 bases at J; junction bases unmatched: 7. Looked up from germline, CDR1 is MNHEY and CDR2 is SMNVEV (reference sequence). The CDR3 loop reads CASSINRDRGGYTF. Written as DNA, the CDR3 is TGTGCCAGCAGTATCAACCGGGACAGGGGTGGCTACACCTTC.

This clone has just a few counts. V usage is TRBV5-1 and J usage is TRBJ2-7, with a tentative D call TRBD2 (5 bases). CDR1 SGHRS and CDR2 YFSETQ come from the germline V gene. Trimming took 4 bases from V and 7 from J, leaving 18 bases between them. This CDR3 has 14 amino acids. CDR3: CASSVDGLGLEQYF. The CDR3 region has the DNA TGCGCCAGCAGCGTGGACGGACTCGGTTTGGAGCAGTACTTC.

In this sample, this clone turned up a few times. The V and J genes are TRBV6-5 and TRBJ2-1, with TRBD2 identical over 14 bases. From germline, CDR1 is MNHEY and CDR2 SVGAGI. The CDR3 runs to 15 residues. The V segment lost 4 bases and the J segment 8 bases; nucleotides outside the gene matches: 4. CDR3 region: CASSFGTSGSDEQFF. DNA for the CDR3: TGTGCCAGCAGTTTCGGGACTAGCGGGAGCGATGAGCAGTTCTTC.

This clone has just a few counts. The chain combines TRBV5-1 with TRBJ2-3; the D gene is possibly TRBD2 (5 bases). This CDR3 region has 14 residues. V dropped 1 base and J dropped 2 bases, with 8 bases sitting between them. Per germline, CDR1 SGHRS and CDR2 YFSETQ. The CDR3 region is CASSLWEHTDTQYF. The DNA for the CDR3 is TGCGCCAGCAGCTTGTGGGAGCACACAGATACGCAGTATTTT. Complete variable domain (other parts from reference TRBV5-1 and TRBJ2-3): KAGVTQTPRYLIKTRGQQVTLSCSPISGHRSVSWYQQTPGQGLQFLFEYFSETQRNKGNFPGRFSGRQFSNSRSEMNVSTLELGDSALYLCASSLWEHTDTQYFGPGTRLTVL.

V and J are TRBV4-2 and TRBJ1-4; D call uncertain. Germline V gene data show CDR1 as LGHNA and CDR2 as YNFKEQ. The CDR3 is 16 amino acids. Trimming pared 4 bases from V and 8 bases from J, leaving 20 bases between. Here the CDR3 DNA reads TGTGCCAGCAGCCCTACGGGCAATTCAGGAGGAGAAAAACTGTTTTTT. This codes for CASSPTGNSGGEKLFF.

This clone occurred a few times. The chain uses TRBV6-5 and TRBJ1-1; D is unresolved. CDR3 length equals 14 residues. With 7 bases removed from V and 4 bases from J, the gap between germline ends came to 16 bases. In germline, CDR1 is MNHEY, CDR2 SVGAGI. This chain's CDR3 is CASTRRPPGTEAFF. CDR3 DNA: TGTGCCAGCACCAGGCGTCCCCCAGGCACTGAAGCTTTCTTT.

V usage is TRBV10-2 and J usage is TRBJ1-1, with TRBD1 matching over 9 bases. CDR1 and CDR2 from the germline V gene are WSHSY and SAAADI. The CDR3 runs 14 residues. J was trimmed by 5 bases and V by 5 bases; bases with no gene match: 6. The DNA for the CDR3 is TGCGCCAGCAGTAGACAGGGGGGTCGAACTGAAGCTTTCTTT. It codes for CASSRQGGRTEAFF.